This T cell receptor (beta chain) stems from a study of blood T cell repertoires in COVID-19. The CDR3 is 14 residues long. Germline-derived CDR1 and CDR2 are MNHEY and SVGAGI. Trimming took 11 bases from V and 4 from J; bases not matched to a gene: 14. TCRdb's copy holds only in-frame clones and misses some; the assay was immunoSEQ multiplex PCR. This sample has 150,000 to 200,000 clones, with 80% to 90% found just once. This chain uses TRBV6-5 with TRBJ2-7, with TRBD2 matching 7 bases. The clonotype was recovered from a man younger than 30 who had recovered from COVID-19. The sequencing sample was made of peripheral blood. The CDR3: CAVTGEGAGYEQYF. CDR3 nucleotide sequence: TGTGCCGTCACCGGGGAGGGAGCGGGGTACGAGCAGTACTTC.